The present T cell receptor (beta chain) was sequenced within a study of shared clonotypes between healthy human individuals. Germline V gene data show CDR1 as MGHDK and CDR2 as SYGVNS. The CDR3 extends over 14 amino acids. V was clipped by 2 bases and J by 1 base, with 8 bases between them. Sequencing used immunoSEQ multiplex PCR; TCRdb keeps in-frame clones, though not all of them. The sample lists around 2.5 million clones, over 85% occurring once. The gene calls are TRBV25-1 and TRBJ1-1; D uncertain. The sample taken for sequencing was naive CD4+ T cells from PBMCs. Subset defined: CD45RA+ positively selected. The sequence came from a man younger than 30 in good health. Some clones in this sample may be carry-over from other donors' samples. The CDR3 nucleotides are TGTGCCAGCAGTGAAACCGGGAAGAACACTGAAGCTTTCTTT. Protein product: CASSETGKNTEAFF.